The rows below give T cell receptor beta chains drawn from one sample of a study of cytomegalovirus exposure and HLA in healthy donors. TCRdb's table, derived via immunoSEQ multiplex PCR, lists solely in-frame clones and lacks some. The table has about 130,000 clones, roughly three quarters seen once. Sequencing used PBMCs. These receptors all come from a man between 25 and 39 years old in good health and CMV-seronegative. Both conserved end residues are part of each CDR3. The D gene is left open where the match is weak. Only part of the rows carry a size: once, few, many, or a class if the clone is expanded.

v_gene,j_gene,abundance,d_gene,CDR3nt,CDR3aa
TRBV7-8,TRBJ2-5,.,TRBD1,TGTGCCAGCAGCCTGACAGGGGGTGGATGGCAAGAGACCCAGTACTTC,CASSLTGGGWQETQYF
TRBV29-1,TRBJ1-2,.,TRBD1,TGCAGCGTTGGACAGGGCTATGGCTACACCTTC,CSVGQGYGYTF
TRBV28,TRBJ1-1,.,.,TGTGCCAGCAGATTACAGGCTAACACTGAAGCTTTCTTT,CASRLQANTEAFF
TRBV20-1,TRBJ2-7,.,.,TGCAGTGCTAGCGGGACCTACGAGCAGTACTTC,CSASGTYEQYF
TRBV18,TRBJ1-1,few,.,TGTGCCAGCTCGCAAAAGGAACAGCGGGGCGGCACTGAAGCTTTCTTT,CASSQKEQRGGTEAFF
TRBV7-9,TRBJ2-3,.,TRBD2,TGTGCCAGCAGCCCTAGCGGGACAGATACGCAGTATTTT,CASSPSGTDTQYF
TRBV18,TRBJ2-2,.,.,TGTGCCAGCTCACCACTCCTAGCGAACACCGGGGAGCTGTTTTTT,CASSPLLANTGELFF
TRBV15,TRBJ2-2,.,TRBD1,TGTGCCTCGACAGGGAGTCCAGTAACCGGGGAGCTGTTTTTT,CASTGSPVTGELFF
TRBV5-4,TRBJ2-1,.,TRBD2,TGTGCCAGCAGCTTAAACGGGAGGGGAGGAAATGAGCAGTTCTTC,CASSLNGRGGNEQFF
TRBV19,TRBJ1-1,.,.,TGTGCCAGTAGTATAATATACAGGGAAAACACTGAAGCTTTCTTT,CASSIIYRENTEAFF
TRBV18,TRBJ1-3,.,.,TGTGCCAGCTCACCAAATAGCCTCTCTGGAAACACCATATATTTT,CASSPNSLSGNTIYF
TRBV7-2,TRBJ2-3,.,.,TGTGCCAGCAGCTTAGAGGGGGGGTCCCCTACGCAGTATTTT,CASSLEGGSPTQYF
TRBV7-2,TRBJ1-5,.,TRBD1,TGTGCCAGCAGCACCACAGGGGGGAATCAGCCCCAGCATTTT,CASSTTGGNQPQHF
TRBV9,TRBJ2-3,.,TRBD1,TGTGCCAGCAGCGTGGACAGGGCTGCAGATACGCAGTATTTT,CASSVDRAADTQYF
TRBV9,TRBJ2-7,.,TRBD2,TGTGCCAGCAGCGTATCCCCGGGGGGGGAGCAGTACTTC,CASSVSPGGEQYF
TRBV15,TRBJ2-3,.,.,TGTGCCACCAGCAGAGGGGGTAGCGGCACAGATACGCAGTATTTT,CATSRGGSGTDTQYF
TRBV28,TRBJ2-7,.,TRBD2,TGTGCCAGCAGACTCGGGAGGACAAACGAGCAGTACTTC,CASRLGRTNEQYF
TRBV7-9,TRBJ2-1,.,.,TGTGCCAGCAGCCCCGGTAATGAGCAGTTCTTC,CASSPGNEQFF